This paragraph reports one TCR beta chain. Its antigen is unknown. Here immunoSEQ multiplex PCR was the method, and the copy in TCRdb shows in-frame clones only, minus some. The table records 10,000 or so clones, around 90% of them present only once. The sample is drawn from a study of PD-1 blockade in mismatch repair-deficient tumors. Study details: Patients had around 11 mismatch repair-deficient cancer types, all previously treated and progressing.

General study findings and limits: After pembrolizumab, tumor-resident clones rose rapidly, then generally contracted before radiologic responses.

Time point denoted: roughly 10-day in vitro stimulation with candidate neoantigen peptide 3. Several ELISpot-reactive neoantigen peptides each drove a roughly 10-day in vitro stimulation. An identically run culture lacking peptide was the fold-change baseline. This receptor was taken from an adult with mismatch repair-deficient cancer. Sequenced material: cells cultured in vitro, taken from a patient treated with pembrolizumab.

The CDR3 region is CASSEYRELFF. CDR3 bases: TGTGCCAGCAGTGAATACAGGGAGCTGTTTTTT. This chain joins TRBV25-1 and TRBJ1-4; D ambiguous. The end of the DNA aligns better with TRBJ2-2, so the J call may be wrong. The germline V gene encodes CDR1 MGHDK and CDR2 SYGVNS. This CDR3 region has 11 residues.